This T cell receptor (beta chain) was documented in a study of STAT3 mutations in large granular lymphocyte leukemia. About the research overall: Immunosuppressive therapy was given to more than half of T-LGLL patients.

Regarding this clone: Its antigen is not identified.

Regarding the study as a whole: Some patients had persisting codominant clonotypes that could mask small clones. In T-cell large granular lymphocyte leukemia, about half of patients showed multiple immunodominant subclonotypes.

Repertoires were generated with immunoSEQ multiplex PCR, while TCRdb's copy carries only in-frame clones and drops some. Among tens of thousands of clones, approximately 83% were seen once, and the ten largest hold roughly 13%. In germline, CDR1 is SEHNR, CDR2 FQNEAQ (reference sequence). Trimming took 7 bases from V and 1 from J; bases not matched to a gene: 5. The CDR3 loop spans 14 amino acids. The specimen sequenced was peripheral blood mononuclear cells. This TCR was recovered from a man aged 55 to 70 with T-cell large granular lymphocyte leukemia. Some clones in this sample may be carry-over from other donors' samples. The rearrangement uses TRBV7-9 and TRBJ2-3; 7 nucleotides line up with TRBD2. In nucleotides, the CDR3 is TGTGCCAGCATGCGGGAGAAGCGCACAGATACGCAGTATTTT. It is translated as CASMREKRTDTQYF.